This is a list of T cell receptor beta chains from one sample in a study of CD8+CD57+ T cells in acquired aplastic anemia. TCRdb reprocessed the reads with MiXCR, giving one entry per CDR3 protein. In the table there are about 160,000 distinct CDR3 sequences, roughly 48% of which are singletons. Sequencing was performed on sorted CD4+, CD8+, or CD8+CD57+ T cells (not recorded which) from PBMCs. Receptors originate from a human donor with aplastic anemia. Each CDR3 is given with its conserved first and last residue. A D gene is named only where the DNA matches it firmly. Clone sizes are given selectively: once, few, many, or a class where the clone is expanded.

cdr3_nt: TGTGCCACCTTGGATGTACCTGGGGGTAGGGCAGATACGCAGTATTTT
cdr3_aa: CATLDVPGGRADTQYF
v_call: TRBV15
d_call: -
clone_size: few
j_call: TRBJ2-3

cdr3_nt: TGTGCCAGCAACACTGGGACAGGGGGGGACACTGAAGCTTTCTTT
cdr3_aa: CASNTGTGGDTEAFF
v_call: TRBV5-6
d_call: TRBD1
clone_size: many
j_call: TRBJ1-1

cdr3_nt: TGTGCCAGCAGTTCCGATAGCGAATGGAATGAGCAGTTCTTC
cdr3_aa: CASSSDSEWNEQFF
v_call: TRBV6-5
d_call: -
clone_size: few
j_call: TRBJ2-1

cdr3_nt: TGTGCCAGCAGCTTAGATCTGGCAACTGAGTACTTC
cdr3_aa: CASSLDLATEYF
v_call: TRBV7-7
d_call: -
clone_size: -
j_call: TRBJ2-7

cdr3_nt: TGCGCCAGCAGCCCCGAGTGGGTAGTCCAAGAGACCCAGTACTTC
cdr3_aa: CASSPEWVVQETQYF
v_call: TRBV5-1
d_call: -
clone_size: many
j_call: TRBJ2-5

cdr3_nt: TGCAGTGGGACAGGGGCGGGAGTGGATACGCAGTATTTT
cdr3_aa: CSGTGAGVDTQYF
v_call: TRBV20-1
d_call: TRBD1
clone_size: once
j_call: TRBJ2-3

cdr3_nt: TGTGCCAGCAGCGGGACAGGGGGCACCGATACGCAGTATTTT
cdr3_aa: CASSGTGGTDTQYF
v_call: TRBV6-4
d_call: TRBD1
clone_size: many
j_call: TRBJ2-3

cdr3_nt: TGTGCCAGCACTCCCTTCAGTAGGACCCAGTACTTC
cdr3_aa: CASTPFSRTQYF
v_call: TRBV2
d_call: -
clone_size: -
j_call: TRBJ2-5

cdr3_nt: TGTGCCAGTAGTATGACAGAGAACACTGAAGCTTTCTTT
cdr3_aa: CASSMTENTEAFF
v_call: TRBV19
d_call: -
clone_size: many
j_call: TRBJ1-1

cdr3_nt: TGTGCTAGTGGTTTTCGCGGCCCCCTGAGCACTGAAGCTTTCTTT
cdr3_aa: CASGFRGPLSTEAFF
v_call: TRBV12-5
d_call: -
clone_size: many
j_call: TRBJ1-1

cdr3_nt: TGTGCCAGTAATCCCTTGGGACCCCTCCACTTT
cdr3_aa: CASNPLGPLHF
v_call: TRBV19
d_call: -
clone_size: -
j_call: TRBJ1-6

cdr3_nt: TGCAGCGTTTTGGGCAGCTACGAGCAGTACTTC
cdr3_aa: CSVLGSYEQYF
v_call: TRBV29-1
d_call: -
clone_size: few
j_call: TRBJ2-7

cdr3_nt: TGTGCCAGCAGTTCCCCGGGACTAGCGGGAGGGCCAGGGACAGATACGCAGTATTTT
cdr3_aa: CASSSPGLAGGPGTDTQYF
v_call: TRBV12-3/TRBV12-4
d_call: TRBD2
clone_size: -
j_call: TRBJ2-3

cdr3_nt: TGTGCCTGGAGTCTTACTAATGAAAAACTGTTTTTT
cdr3_aa: CAWSLTNEKLFF
v_call: TRBV30
d_call: -
clone_size: many
j_call: TRBJ1-4

cdr3_nt: TGTGCCAGCAGCTTAGGACTAGCGGAAAACACCGGGGAGCTGTTTTTT
cdr3_aa: CASSLGLAENTGELFF
v_call: TRBV13
d_call: TRBD2
clone_size: many
j_call: TRBJ2-2

cdr3_nt: TGTGCCAGTAGTAAAAGGCCAAACGAGCAGTACTTC
cdr3_aa: CASSKRPNEQYF
v_call: TRBV7-9
d_call: -
clone_size: -
j_call: TRBJ2-7

cdr3_nt: TGCGCCAGCAGCCAAGGAGTCAGGGGCCCAGATACGCAGTATTTT
cdr3_aa: CASSQGVRGPDTQYF
v_call: TRBV4-1
d_call: -
clone_size: -
j_call: TRBJ2-3

cdr3_nt: TGTGCCAGCAGTCCGTACCTGGGACGGGTTGAGGAACTGTTTTTT
cdr3_aa: CASSPYLGRVEELFF
v_call: TRBV27
d_call: -
clone_size: few
j_call: TRBJ1-4

cdr3_nt: TGTGCCAGCAGCTTTCGTGGGGCAAGAGCAGGTCCAGGAAACATTCAGTACTTC
cdr3_aa: CASSFRGARAGPGNIQYF
v_call: TRBV11-2
d_call: -
clone_size: -
j_call: TRBJ2-4

cdr3_nt: TGTGCCAGCAGTGAGGACAGACGCACAGATACGCAGTATTTT
cdr3_aa: CASSEDRRTDTQYF
v_call: TRBV2
d_call: -
clone_size: -
j_call: TRBJ2-3

cdr3_nt: TGCAGTGCCAGAGATACAGGGGGCGGTGAAAAACTGGTTTTT
cdr3_aa: CSARDTGGGEKLVF
v_call: TRBV20-1
d_call: TRBD1
clone_size: -
j_call: TRBJ1-4

cdr3_nt: TGCAGTGCTATCCCCCTCGGACTGATCTATGGCTACACCTTC
cdr3_aa: CSAIPLGLIYGYTF
v_call: TRBV20-1
d_call: -
clone_size: -
j_call: TRBJ1-2

cdr3_nt: TGTGCCAGCGGCCATATGGGTGGGGCTAACGAAAAACTGTTTTTT
cdr3_aa: CASGHMGGANEKLFF
v_call: TRBV9
d_call: -
clone_size: -
j_call: TRBJ1-4

cdr3_nt: TGTGCCAGCAGCGTAGGGCCCACAGGGTTAGCTGGGGCCAACGTCCTGACTTTC
cdr3_aa: CASSVGPTGLAGANVLTF
v_call: TRBV9
d_call: -
clone_size: -
j_call: TRBJ2-6

cdr3_nt: TGTGCCAGCAGCTCGACAGACTATGGCTACACCTTC
cdr3_aa: CASSSTDYGYTF
v_call: TRBV5-4
d_call: -
clone_size: -
j_call: TRBJ1-2

cdr3_nt: TGTGCCACCAGTGATCTATCAAGCGCTAACTATGGCTACACCTTC
cdr3_aa: CATSDLSSANYGYTF
v_call: TRBV24-1
d_call: -
clone_size: many
j_call: TRBJ1-2

cdr3_nt: TGTGCCAGCAGCGCTTGGGACAGGCCGTCCGAGCAGTACTTC
cdr3_aa: CASSAWDRPSEQYF
v_call: TRBV7-9
d_call: TRBD1
clone_size: many
j_call: TRBJ2-7

cdr3_nt: TGTGCCAGCAGCGCGACAGGGGACACCCAGTACTTC
cdr3_aa: CASSATGDTQYF
v_call: TRBV16
d_call: TRBD1
clone_size: many
j_call: TRBJ2-5

cdr3_nt: TGTGCCAGCAGTGACGGAGCGGGAGATGGCTACACCTTC
cdr3_aa: CASSDGAGDGYTF
v_call: TRBV6-2/TRBV6-3
d_call: -
clone_size: many
j_call: TRBJ1-2

cdr3_nt: TGTGCCAGCAGCGGGACTAGCGGCCGAAACAATGAGCAGTTCTTC
cdr3_aa: CASSGTSGRNNEQFF
v_call: TRBV5-6
d_call: TRBD2
clone_size: many
j_call: TRBJ2-1

cdr3_nt: TGTGCCAGCAGTTACGACAGGGTGAACACTGAAGCTTTCTTT
cdr3_aa: CASSYDRVNTEAFF
v_call: TRBV9
d_call: TRBD1
clone_size: once
j_call: TRBJ1-1

cdr3_nt: TGTGCCAGCAGCCAGTGGCCAACGGCGGGAAACACCATATATTTT
cdr3_aa: CASSQWPTAGNTIYF
v_call: TRBV9
d_call: -
clone_size: -
j_call: TRBJ1-3

cdr3_nt: TGTGCCAGTAGTATTAGCCTAGCGGAATCCTACGAGCAGTACTTC
cdr3_aa: CASSISLAESYEQYF
v_call: TRBV19
d_call: TRBD2
clone_size: -
j_call: TRBJ2-7

cdr3_nt: TGTGCCAGCGGTACAGGGGGTAGCTCTGGAAACACCATATATTTT
cdr3_aa: CASGTGGSSGNTIYF
v_call: TRBV2
d_call: TRBD1
clone_size: once
j_call: TRBJ1-3

cdr3_nt: TGCAGTGCTAGGGCTAGAGCGTACCAAGAGACCCAGTACTTC
cdr3_aa: CSARARAYQETQYF
v_call: TRBV20-1
d_call: -
clone_size: many
j_call: TRBJ2-5

cdr3_nt: TGTGCCAGCAAAATGACAGGAGAGGGTCAGCCCCAGCATTTT
cdr3_aa: CASKMTGEGQPQHF
v_call: TRBV2
d_call: -
clone_size: -
j_call: TRBJ1-5

cdr3_nt: TGTGCCAGCAGCTCAGGACAGCCCCGAGATACGCAGTATTTT
cdr3_aa: CASSSGQPRDTQYF
v_call: TRBV7-9
d_call: -
clone_size: -
j_call: TRBJ2-3

cdr3_nt: TGTGCCAGCAGCTCGAAGAGGAATGAGCAGTTCTTC
cdr3_aa: CASSSKRNEQFF
v_call: TRBV9
d_call: -
clone_size: many
j_call: TRBJ2-1